This T cell receptor (beta chain) originates from a study of blood T cell repertoires in COVID-19. The assay was immunoSEQ multiplex PCR, and TCRdb's table has in-frame clones only and misses some. In the table there are about 440,000 clones, nearly 90% of which are singletons. V was pared by 1 base and J by 2 bases, with 9 bases between. This CDR3 has 15 amino acids. CDR1 is SGHKS, CDR2 YYEKEE, per germline (reference sequence). The V and J genes are TRBV5-5 and TRBJ2-2; perhaps TRBD1 as D (6 bases). The sample taken for sequencing was PBMCs or T cells enriched from blood (not recorded which). The sequence was collected from a woman aged 18-29 years with acute COVID-19. The CDR3 sequence: CASSLRQVNTGELFF. The DNA for the CDR3 is TGTGCCAGCAGCTTGAGACAGGTTAACACCGGGGAGCTGTTTTTT.